The rows below give T cell receptor beta chains drawn from one sample of a study of shared clonotypes between healthy human individuals. This table comes from immunoSEQ multiplex PCR, and its TCRdb copy is limited to in-frame clones, with some not included. The sample includes millions of clones, roughly 94% of them seen just once. The sample was naive CD4+ T cells sorted from blood. These receptors all stem from a man in his late teens or twenties in good health. CDR3s include the opening cysteine and the closing phenylalanine or tryptophan. The order of the fields is D gene, clone size, J gene, V gene, CDR3 protein, CDR3 DNA. A D gene is named only where the DNA matches it firmly. The size field is filled for only some rows; it gives once, few, many or a size class.

NA	NA	TRBJ2-7	TRBV19	CASSSVTGGEQYF	TGTGCCAGTAGTTCCGTTACCGGGGGCGAGCAGTACTTC
TRBD2	NA	TRBJ2-1	TRBV9	CASSVVGAGGYNEQFF	TGTGCCAGCAGCGTAGTAGGAGCGGGAGGTTACAATGAGCAGTTCTTC
TRBD2	once	TRBJ2-5	TRBV4-1	CASSQEGAGEETQYF	TGCGCCAGCAGCCAAGAAGGGGCGGGGGAGGAGACCCAGTACTTC
NA	once	TRBJ2-5	TRBV10-1	CASSDGTQETQYF	TGCGCCAGCAGTGACGGTACCCAAGAGACCCAGTACTTC
NA	NA	TRBJ2-6	TRBV28	CASSFGGANVLTF	TGTGCCAGCAGTTTCGGTGGGGCCAACGTCCTGACTTTC
NA	NA	TRBJ2-1	TRBV29-1	CSVEDESTYNEQFF	TGCAGCGTTGAAGACGAGTCCACCTACAATGAGCAGTTCTTC
NA	NA	TRBJ2-5	TRBV11-2	CASSLRIQETQYF	TGTGCCAGCAGCTTGAGGATACAAGAGACCCAGTACTTC
TRBD1	NA	TRBJ1-2	TRBV7-2	CASSKGTGLNYGYTF	TGTGCCAGCAGCAAAGGGACAGGGCTTAACTATGGCTACACCTTC
TRBD2	NA	TRBJ2-3	TRBV13	CASSSIQRGSRDTQYF	TGTGCCAGCAGCTCCATCCAGCGGGGTAGTAGAGATACGCAGTATTTT
NA	NA	TRBJ2-7	TRBV6-6	CASSLTGHSYEQYF	TGTGCCAGCAGTTTAACAGGCCACTCCTACGAGCAGTACTTC
TRBD1	once	TRBJ1-6	TRBV4-1	CASSQGGQVPSPLHF	TGCGCCAGCAGCCAAGGGGGACAGGTGCCTTCACCCCTCCACTTT
TRBD1	NA	TRBJ1-5	TRBV27	CASSPAQGGVQPQHF	TGTGCCAGCAGTCCCGCACAGGGGGGGGTTCAGCCCCAGCATTTT
NA	NA	TRBJ1-1	TRBV18	CASSPADSTEAFF	TGTGCCAGCTCACCAGCCGACAGCACTGAAGCTTTCTTT
TRBD1	NA	TRBJ1-5	TRBV19	CASSRGQGVGQPQHF	TGTGCCAGTAGTCGAGGACAGGGAGTAGGGCAGCCCCAGCATTTT
TRBD1	NA	TRBJ2-1	TRBV4-1	CASSQVEGQGRLEQFF	TGCGCCAGCAGCCAGGTCGAGGGACAGGGGAGACTTGAGCAGTTCTTC
NA	NA	TRBJ2-1	TRBV5-6	CASSVTGYGQFF	TGTGCCAGCAGCGTGACGGGGTATGGGCAGTTCTTC
NA	once	TRBJ1-2	TRBV7-9	CASSHSEGTYGYTF	TGTGCCAGCAGCCATTCGGAAGGGACCTATGGCTACACCTTC